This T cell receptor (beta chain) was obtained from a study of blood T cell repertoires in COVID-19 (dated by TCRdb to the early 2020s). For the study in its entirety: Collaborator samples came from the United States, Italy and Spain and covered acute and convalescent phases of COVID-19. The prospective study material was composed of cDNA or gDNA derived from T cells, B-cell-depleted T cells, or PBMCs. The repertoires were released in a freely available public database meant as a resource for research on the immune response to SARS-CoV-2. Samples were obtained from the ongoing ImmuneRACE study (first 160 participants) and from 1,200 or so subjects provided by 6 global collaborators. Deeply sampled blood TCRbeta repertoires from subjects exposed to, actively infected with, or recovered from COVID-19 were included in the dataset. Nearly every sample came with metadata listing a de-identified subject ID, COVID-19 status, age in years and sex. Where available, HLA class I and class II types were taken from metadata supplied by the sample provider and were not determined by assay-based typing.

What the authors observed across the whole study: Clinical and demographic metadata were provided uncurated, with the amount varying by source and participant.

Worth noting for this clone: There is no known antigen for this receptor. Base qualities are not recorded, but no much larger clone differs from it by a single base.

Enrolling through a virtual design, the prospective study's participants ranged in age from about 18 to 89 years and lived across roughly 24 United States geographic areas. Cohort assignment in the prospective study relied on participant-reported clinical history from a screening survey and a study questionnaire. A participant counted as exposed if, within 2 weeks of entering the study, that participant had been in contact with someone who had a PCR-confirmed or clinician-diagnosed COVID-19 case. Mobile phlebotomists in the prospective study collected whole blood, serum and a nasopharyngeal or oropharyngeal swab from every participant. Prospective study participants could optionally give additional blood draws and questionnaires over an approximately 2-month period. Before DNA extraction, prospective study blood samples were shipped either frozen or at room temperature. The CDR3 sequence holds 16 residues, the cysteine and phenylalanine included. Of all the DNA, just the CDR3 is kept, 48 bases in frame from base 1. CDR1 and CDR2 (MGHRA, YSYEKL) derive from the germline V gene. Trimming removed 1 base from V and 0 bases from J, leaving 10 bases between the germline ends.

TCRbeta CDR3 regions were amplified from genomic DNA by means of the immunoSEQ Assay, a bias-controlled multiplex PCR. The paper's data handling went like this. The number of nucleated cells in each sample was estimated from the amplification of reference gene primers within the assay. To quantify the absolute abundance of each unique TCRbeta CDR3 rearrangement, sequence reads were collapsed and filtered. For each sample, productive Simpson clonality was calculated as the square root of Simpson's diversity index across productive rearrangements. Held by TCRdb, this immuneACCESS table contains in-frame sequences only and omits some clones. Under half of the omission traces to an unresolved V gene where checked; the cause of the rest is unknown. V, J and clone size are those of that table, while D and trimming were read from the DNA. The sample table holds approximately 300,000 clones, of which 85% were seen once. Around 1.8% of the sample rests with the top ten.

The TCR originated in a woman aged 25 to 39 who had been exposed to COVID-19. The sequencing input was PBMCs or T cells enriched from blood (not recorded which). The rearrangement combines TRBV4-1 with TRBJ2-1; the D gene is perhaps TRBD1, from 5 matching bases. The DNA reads TGCGCCAGCAGCCAAGCGACAGAGAGCTCCTACAATGAGCAGTTCTTC. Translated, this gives CASSQATESSYNEQFF.